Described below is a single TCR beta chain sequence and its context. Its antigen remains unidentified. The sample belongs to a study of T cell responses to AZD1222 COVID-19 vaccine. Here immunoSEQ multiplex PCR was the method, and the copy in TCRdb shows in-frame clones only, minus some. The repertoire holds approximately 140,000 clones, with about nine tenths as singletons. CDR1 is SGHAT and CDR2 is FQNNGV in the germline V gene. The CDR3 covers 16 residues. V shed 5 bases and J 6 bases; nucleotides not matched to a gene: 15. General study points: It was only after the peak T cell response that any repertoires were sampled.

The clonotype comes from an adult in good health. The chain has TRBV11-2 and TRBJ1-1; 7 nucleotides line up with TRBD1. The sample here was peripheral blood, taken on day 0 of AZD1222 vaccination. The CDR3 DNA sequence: TGTGCCAGCAGCCCCGCGTTGGGGACAGTTCGAGCTGAAGCTTTCTTT. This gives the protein CASSPALGTVRAEAFF.